The 21 T cell receptor beta chains below come from one sample, sequenced in a study of blood T cell repertoires in COVID-19. Generated by immunoSEQ multiplex PCR, the TCRdb table keeps only in-frame clones and is missing some. The sample holds roughly 290,000 clones, 90% seen once. Sequencing was done on a sample of peripheral blood. All receptors come from a woman in her 30s with COVID-19, enrolled during active disease.

CDR3 amino acids: CATSRVVGASSGANVLTF. CDR3 sequence (DNA): TGTGCCACCAGCAGAGTGGTTGGGGCATCCTCTGGGGCCAACGTCCTGACTTTC. This rearrangement joins TRBV15 to TRBJ2-6; D is perhaps TRBD1 (5 bases). With 1 base removed from V and 0 bases from J, the gap between germline ends came to 13 bases. Per germline, CDR1 LNHNV and CDR2 YYDKDF (reference sequence). CDR3 length: 18 amino acids. The full variable domain, completed using reference TRBV15 and TRBJ2-6, is DAMVIQNPRYQVTQFGKPVTLSCSQTLNHNVMYWYQQKSSQAPKLLFHYYDKDFNNEADTPDNFQSRRPNTSFCFLDIRSPGLGDTAMYLCATSRVVGASSGANVLTFGAGSRLTVL.

The rearrangement joins TRBV28 to TRBJ1-2; D gene uncertain. The V end lost 4 bases, the J end lost 4 bases, and 4 bases lay between the germline ends. Germline V gene sequence: CDR1 MDHEN, CDR2 SYDVKM. CDR3 length: 11 residues. DNA for the CDR3: TGTGCCAGCAGTTCGCGCTATGGCTACACCTTC. Translating gives CASSSRYGYTF.

This clone was counted a single time. The chain recombines TRBV2 with TRBJ1-1; 8 bases are a match to TRBD1. The CDR3 length is 17 residues. The germline CDR1 and CDR2 sequences are SNHLY and FYNNEI. V shed 6 bases and J 3 bases; nucleotides not matched to a gene: 15. In DNA form, the CDR3 reads TGTGCCAGCAGCCCCTGGACAGGGTATGAGGGAGACACTGAAGCTTTCTTT. This sequence encodes CASSPWTGYEGDTEAFF.

The genes are TRBV14 and TRBJ2-2; 9 bases map to TRBD1. This CDR3 is built from 15 residues. Germline loops: CDR1 SGHDN, CDR2 FVKESK. Trimming at V came to 1 base and at J to 6 bases, leaving 3 bases not matched to a gene. The CDR3 bases are TGTGCCAGCAGCCAAGGGGACAGGGACGCCGGGGAGCTGTTTTTT. Translating gives CASSQGDRDAGELFF. Full variable domain (outside the CDR3, taken from reference TRBV14 and TRBJ2-2): EAGVTQFPSHSVIEKGQTVTLRCDPISGHDNLYWYRRVMGKEIKFLLHFVKESKQDESGMPNNRFLAERTGGTYSTLKVQPAELEDSGVYFCASSQGDRDAGELFFGEGSRLTVL.

The chain uses TRBV5-1 and TRBJ1-3; 7 nucleotides agree with TRBD1. Per the germline V gene, CDR1 is SGHRS and CDR2 is YFSETQ. V shed 4 bases and J 0 bases; nucleotides not matched to a gene: 4. The CDR3 covers 15 residues. CDR3 region: CASSPGTVSGNTIYF. The CDR3 DNA sequence: TGCGCCAGCAGCCCGGGGACAGTCTCTGGAAACACCATATATTTT. The whole variable domain, remainder taken from reference TRBV5-1 and TRBJ1-3, is KAGVTQTPRYLIKTRGQQVTLSCSPISGHRSVSWYQQTPGQGLQFLFEYFSETQRNKGNFPGRFSGRQFSNSRSEMNVSTLELGDSALYLCASSPGTVSGNTIYFGEGSWLTVV.

This chain uses TRBV4-2 with TRBJ2-1; 8 nucleotides agree with TRBD2. This CDR3 has 16 amino acids. Trimming cost V 3 bases and J 0 bases; bases outside gene matches: 4. Germline-derived CDR1 and CDR2 are LGHNA and YNFKEQ. The CDR3 region has the DNA TGTGCCAGCAGCCAGCCGGGGGGGAGCTCCTACAATGAGCAGTTCTTC. Translating it yields CASSQPGGSSYNEQFF.

V gene TRBV18 combines with J gene TRBJ1-1; 7 nucleotides align to TRBD1. Looked up from germline, CDR1 is KGHSH and CDR2 is LQKENI. The V segment lost 4 bases and the J segment 5 bases; nucleotides outside the gene matches: 13. The CDR3 runs 16 residues. This CDR3 is CASSRSPGQLGTEAFF. CDR3 nucleotides: TGTGCCAGCTCACGATCTCCGGGACAGCTGGGGACTGAAGCTTTCTTT.

The chain joins TRBV5-1 to TRBJ1-5, with TRBD1 as a possible D gene (6 bases). CDR1 is SGHRS, CDR2 YFSETQ, per germline. With 3 bases removed from V and 2 bases from J, the gap between germline ends came to 9 bases. The CDR3 consists of 14 residues. DNA of the CDR3: TGCGCCAGCAGCTGGGGACATCGCAATCAGCCCCAGCATTTT. Translated, it gives CASSWGHRNQPQHF.

J is TRBJ1-1 and V is TRBV20-1, with 7 nucleotides matching TRBD1. The CDR3 spans 11 residues. Germline values: CDR1 DFQATT, CDR2 SNEGSKA (reference sequence). The trim removed 1 base at V and 11 bases at J, leaving 4 bases unmatched. CDR3 in amino acids: CSARVEGAAFF. The CDR3 DNA reads as TGCAGTGCTAGAGTGGAGGGGGCGGCTTTCTTT.

The chain uses TRBV6-5 and TRBJ2-7, with D maybe TRBD2 (6 bases). Germline CDR1 is MNHEY and CDR2 is SVGAGI. Deletions cut 3 bases from V and 0 bases from J, with 15 bases between. CDR3 length equals 16 residues. CDR3 sequence (DNA): TGTGCCAGCAGTTATTTTGGGGCGGGACCCTCCTACGAGCAGTACTTC. This gives the protein CASSYFGAGPSYEQYF.

This clone has only one observation. The chain combines TRBV6-1 with TRBJ2-7; 7 bases fit TRBD2. CDR1 is MNHNS and CDR2 is SASEGT in the germline V gene. The CDR3 contains 17 residues. Losses at the gene ends were 0 bases for V and 1 base for J; bases not matched to a gene: 9. CDR3 residues: CASSEAGWGGGSYEQYF. Written as DNA, the CDR3 is TGTGCCAGCAGTGAAGCTGGATGGGGGGGAGGTTCCTACGAGCAGTACTTC.

The chain uses TRBV6-5 and TRBJ2-1; 7 bases agree with TRBD1. The CDR3 extends over 15 amino acids. Per the germline V gene, CDR1 is MNHEY and CDR2 is SVGAGI. V dropped 6 bases and J dropped 3; count of bases not matched to a gene: 8. CDR3 residues: CASRPGQVFYNEQFF. Here the CDR3 DNA reads TGTGCCAGCAGACCCGGACAGGTATTCTACAATGAGCAGTTCTTC.

The chain has TRBV28 and TRBJ1-1; TRBD1 is a possible D gene (5 bases). CDR3 length: 14 residues. The V and J ends lost 6 bases and 1 base respectively, with 12 bases between them. Per germline, CDR1 MDHEN and CDR2 SYDVKM. The CDR3 sequence: CASRARGPNTEAFF. As DNA, the CDR3 is TGTGCCAGCAGGGCAAGGGGCCCGAACACTGAAGCTTTCTTT. Full variable domain (remainder filled in from reference TRBV28 and TRBJ1-1): DVKVTQSSRYLVKRTGEKVFLECVQDMDHENMFWYRQDPGLGLRLIYFSYDVKMKEKGDIPEGYSVSREKKERFSLILESASTNQTSMYLCASRARGPNTEAFFGQGTRLTVV.

The CDR3 here is CASSKQGTAFF. DNA for the CDR3: TGTGCCAGCAGCAAACAGGGTACAGCTTTCTTT. The V call is TRBV7-9, the J call TRBJ1-1; possibly TRBD1 for D (6 bases). Trimming cost V 5 bases and J 10 bases, with 11 bases left between them. Looked up from germline, CDR1 is SEHNR and CDR2 is FQNEAQ (reference sequence). This CDR3 has 11 amino acids.

The chain joins TRBV2 to TRBJ1-1, with D tentatively TRBD1 (5 bases). Trimming pared 7 bases from V and 0 bases from J, leaving 9 bases between. Germline V gene sequence: CDR1 SNHLY, CDR2 FYNNEI. The CDR3 extends over 13 amino acids. The CDR3 region has the DNA TGTGCCAGCAAGAGACAGTTGAACACTGAAGCTTTCTTT. This sequence encodes CASKRQLNTEAFF.

The chain combines TRBV3-1 (or the pseudogene TRBV3-2) with TRBJ1-2; TRBD1 matches 12 bases. This CDR3 is built from 15 residues. With 4 bases clipped from V and 2 bases from J, the junction kept 2 bases outside the gene matches. Germline values: CDR1 LGHDT, CDR2 YNNKEL (reference sequence). CDR3 region: CASSRGQGANYGYTF. CDR3 in DNA: TGTGCCAGCAGCCGGGGACAGGGGGCAAACTATGGCTACACCTTC.

This clone was counted once. J is TRBJ2-5 and V is TRBV2; tentatively, D is TRBD2 (6 bases). V lost 8 bases to trimming and J lost 0 bases, with 13 bases between them. CDR1 and CDR2 from the germline V gene are SNHLY and FYNNEI. The CDR3 spans 14 residues. CDR3: CASARTTNQETQYF. The CDR3 bases are TGTGCCAGCGCTCGGACTACCAACCAAGAGACCCAGTACTTC. Drawing the rest from reference TRBV2 and TRBJ2-5, the complete variable domain is EPEVTQTPSHQVTQMGQEVILRCVPISNHLYFYWYRQILGQKVEFLVSFYNNEISEKSEIFDDQFSVERPDGSNFTLKIRSTKLEDSAMYFCASARTTNQETQYFGPGTRLLVL.

A few counts support this clone. The CDR3 coding sequence is TGCGCCAGCAGCTTGGCCGGGGATTCAGGCCCGGCTTTCTTC. It translates to CASSLAGDSGPAFF. The chain links TRBV5-1 to TRBJ2-1; tentative D call: TRBD2 (5 bases). The CDR3 spans 14 residues. Trimming pared 0 bases from V and 16 bases from J, leaving 20 bases between. CDR1 and CDR2 (germline): SGHRS, YFSETQ.

The chain couples TRBV15 to TRBJ1-2; a weak D match, TRBD1 (6 bases). V was trimmed by 0 bases and J by 4 bases, leaving 9 bases between them. Germline V gene lookup returns CDR1 LNHNV and CDR2 YYDKDF (reference sequence). CDR3 size: 14 residues. The chain's CDR3 is CATSRDRGGYGYTF. CDR3 coding DNA: TGTGCCACCAGCAGAGACAGGGGTGGCTATGGCTACACCTTC.

This chain connects TRBV11-2 to TRBJ2-7; D remains ambiguous. The V end lost 5 bases, the J end lost 3 bases, and 8 bases lay between the germline ends. The CDR3 contains 12 residues. Germline assignment: CDR1 SGHAT and CDR2 FQNNGV. CDR3 region: CASSLYNYEQYF. In DNA form, the CDR3 reads TGTGCCAGCAGCCTCTATAACTACGAGCAGTACTTC. Drawing the rest from reference TRBV11-2 and TRBJ2-7, the complete variable domain is EAGVAQSPRYKIIEKRQSVAFWCNPISGHATLYWYQQILGQGPKLLIQFQNNGVVDDSQLPKDRFSAERLKGVDSTLKIQPAKLEDSAVYLCASSLYNYEQYFGPGTRLTVT.

The genes are TRBV7-3 and TRBJ2-2, with 8 bases that match TRBD2. The CDR3 contains 15 residues. CDR1 is SGHTA and CDR2 is FQGTGA in the germline V gene. V was pared by 5 bases and J by 7 bases, with 9 bases of the junction left unmatched. CDR3 DNA sequence: TGTGCCAGCAGCCGTAGCGGGACCGAACACGGGGAGCTGTTTTTT. Translating gives CASSRSGTEHGELFF. Combining the CDR3 with reference TRBV7-3 and TRBJ2-2 gives the whole variable domain GAGVSQTPSNKVTEKGKYVELRCDPISGHTALYWYRQSLGQGPEFLIYFQGTGAADDSGLPNDRFFAVRPEGSVSTLKIQRTERGDSAVYLCASSRSGTEHGELFFGEGSRLTVL.